This TCR beta chain was identified during a study of T cell repertoires in cytomegalovirus infection. Study-wide context: Selected CMV epitopes included recently identified HLA-C-restricted ones as well as well-studied HLA-B-restricted ones. CMV infection and matching HLA type were both indicated by public TCR beta signatures.

Study conclusions and caveats: Accumulated public TCR beta family frequency recognized individuals carrying CMV together with the relevant HLA.

TCRdb processed the reads anew with MiXCR; each CDR3 protein has one entry. The sample carries about 350,000 distinct CDR3 sequences, just under 35% recorded once. This CDR3 region has 16 residues. Germline CDR1 is MNHEY and CDR2 is SVGEGT. V shed 8 bases and J 6 bases; nucleotides not matched to a gene: 14. Concerning this clonotype: What it binds is unknown.

This specimen was cultured PBMCs, taken from culture after CMV antigen stimulation. The sequence was collected from a human donor in good health (CMV status not recorded). Some clones in this sample may be carry-over from other donors' samples. The chain has TRBV6-2 or TRBV6-3 and TRBJ2-1; TRBD1 agrees at 9 bases. The CDR3 DNA reads TGTGCCAGCCTAAATACCGGGACAGGGATTCCCAATGAGCAGTTCTTC. This translates into CASLNTGTGIPNEQFF.